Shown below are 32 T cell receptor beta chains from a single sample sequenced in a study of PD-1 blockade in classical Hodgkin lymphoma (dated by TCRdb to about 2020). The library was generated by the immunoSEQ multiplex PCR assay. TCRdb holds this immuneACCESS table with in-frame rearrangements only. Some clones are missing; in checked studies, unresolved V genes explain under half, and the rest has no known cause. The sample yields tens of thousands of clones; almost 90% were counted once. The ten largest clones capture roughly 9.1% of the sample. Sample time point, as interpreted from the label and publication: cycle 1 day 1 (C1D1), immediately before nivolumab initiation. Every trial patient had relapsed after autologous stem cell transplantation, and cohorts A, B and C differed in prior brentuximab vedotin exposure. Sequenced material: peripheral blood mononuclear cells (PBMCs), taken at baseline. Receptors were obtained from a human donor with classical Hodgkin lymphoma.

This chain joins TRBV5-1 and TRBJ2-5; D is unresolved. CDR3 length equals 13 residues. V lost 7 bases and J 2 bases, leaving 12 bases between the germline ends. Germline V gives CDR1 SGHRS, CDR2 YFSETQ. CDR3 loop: CASLFAGQETQYF. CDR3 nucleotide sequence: TGCGCCAGCCTATTCGCCGGGCAAGAGACCCAGTACTTC.

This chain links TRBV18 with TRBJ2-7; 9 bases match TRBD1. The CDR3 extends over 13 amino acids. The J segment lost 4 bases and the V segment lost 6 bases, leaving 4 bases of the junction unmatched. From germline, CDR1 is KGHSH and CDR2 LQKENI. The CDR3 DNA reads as TGTGCCAGCTCCACAGGGGGCTCGTACGAGCAGTACTTC. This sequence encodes CASSTGGSYEQYF.

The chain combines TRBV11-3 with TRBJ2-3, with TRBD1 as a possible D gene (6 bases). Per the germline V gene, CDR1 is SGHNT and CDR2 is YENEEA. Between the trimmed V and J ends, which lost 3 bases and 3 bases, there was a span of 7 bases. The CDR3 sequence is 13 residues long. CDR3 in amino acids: CASSFTGTDTQYF. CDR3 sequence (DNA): TGTGCCAGCAGCTTTACAGGGACAGATACGCAGTATTTT.

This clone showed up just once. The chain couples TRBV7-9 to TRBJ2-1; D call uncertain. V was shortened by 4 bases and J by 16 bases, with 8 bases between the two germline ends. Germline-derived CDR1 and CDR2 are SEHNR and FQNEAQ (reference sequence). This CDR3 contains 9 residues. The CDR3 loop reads CASSSVDFF. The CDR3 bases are TGTGCCAGCAGCTCTGTTGACTTCTTC.

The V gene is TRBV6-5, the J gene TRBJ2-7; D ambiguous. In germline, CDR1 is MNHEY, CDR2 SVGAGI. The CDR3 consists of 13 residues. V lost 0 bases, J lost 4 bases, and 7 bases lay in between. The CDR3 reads CASSYSMGYEQYF. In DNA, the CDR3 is TGTGCCAGCAGTTACTCGATGGGGTACGAGCAGTACTTC.

The CDR3 nucleotides read TGTGCCAGCAGTGAAAATACAGCCTACGAGCAGTACTTC. Encoded protein: CASSENTAYEQYF. This chain links TRBV2 with TRBJ2-7; D remains ambiguous. The CDR3 loop spans 13 amino acids. Looked up from germline, CDR1 is SNHLY and CDR2 is FYNNEI. Trimming stripped 2 bases from V and 2 bases from J, with 7 bases between.

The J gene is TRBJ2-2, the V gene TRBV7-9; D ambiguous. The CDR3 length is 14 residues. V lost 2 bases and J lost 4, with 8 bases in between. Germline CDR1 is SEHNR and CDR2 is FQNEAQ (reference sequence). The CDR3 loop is CASSLHGVTGELFF. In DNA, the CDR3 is TGTGCCAGCAGCTTACACGGTGTCACCGGGGAGCTGTTTTTT.

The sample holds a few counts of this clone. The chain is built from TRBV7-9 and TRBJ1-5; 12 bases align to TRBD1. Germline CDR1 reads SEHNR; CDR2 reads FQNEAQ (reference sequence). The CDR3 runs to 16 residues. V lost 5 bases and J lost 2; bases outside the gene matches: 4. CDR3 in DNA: TGTGCCAGCAGCCCGGGACAGGGGGCTGGCAATCAGCCCCAGCATTTT. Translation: CASSPGQGAGNQPQHF.

The CDR3 reads CASLTRQGYGYTF. The CDR3 coding sequence is TGTGCCAGCCTCACCCGACAGGGCTATGGCTACACCTTC. The chain combines TRBV28 with TRBJ1-2; 7 bases match TRBD1. The germline V gene encodes CDR1 MDHEN and CDR2 SYDVKM. This CDR3 has 13 amino acids. Losses at the gene ends were 8 bases for V and 4 bases for J; bases not matched to a gene: 7.

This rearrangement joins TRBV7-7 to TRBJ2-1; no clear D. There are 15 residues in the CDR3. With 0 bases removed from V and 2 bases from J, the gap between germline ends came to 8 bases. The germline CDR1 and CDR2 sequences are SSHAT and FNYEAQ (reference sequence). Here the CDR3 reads CASSLAVSTYNEQFF. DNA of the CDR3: TGTGCCAGCAGCTTAGCGGTTTCCACCTACAATGAGCAGTTCTTC.

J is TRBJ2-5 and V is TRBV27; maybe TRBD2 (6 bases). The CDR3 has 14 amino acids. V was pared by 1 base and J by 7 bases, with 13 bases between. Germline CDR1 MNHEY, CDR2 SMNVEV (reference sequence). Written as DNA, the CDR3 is TGTGCCAGCAGTTTATTCGAGGGAGGCGGGACCCAGTACTTC. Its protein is CASSLFEGGGTQYF.

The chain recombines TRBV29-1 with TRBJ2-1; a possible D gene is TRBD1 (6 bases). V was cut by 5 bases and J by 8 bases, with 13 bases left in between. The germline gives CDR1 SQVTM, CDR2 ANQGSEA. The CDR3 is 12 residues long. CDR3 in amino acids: CSVTYRAHEQFF. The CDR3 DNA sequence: TGCAGCGTTACCTACAGGGCCCATGAGCAGTTCTTC.

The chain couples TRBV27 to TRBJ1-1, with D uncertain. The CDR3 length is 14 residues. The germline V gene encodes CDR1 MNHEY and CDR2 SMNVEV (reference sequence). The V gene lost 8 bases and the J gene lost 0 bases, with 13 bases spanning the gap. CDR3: CASSSAWLNTEAFF. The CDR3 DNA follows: TGTGCCAGCTCTTCGGCGTGGCTGAACACTGAAGCTTTCTTT.

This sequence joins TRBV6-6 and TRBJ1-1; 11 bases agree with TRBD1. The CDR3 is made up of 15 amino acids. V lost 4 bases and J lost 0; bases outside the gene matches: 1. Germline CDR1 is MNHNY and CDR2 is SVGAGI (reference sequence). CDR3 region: CASSWDRGMNTEAFF. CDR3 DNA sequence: TGTGCCAGCAGTTGGGACAGGGGGATGAACACTGAAGCTTTCTTT.

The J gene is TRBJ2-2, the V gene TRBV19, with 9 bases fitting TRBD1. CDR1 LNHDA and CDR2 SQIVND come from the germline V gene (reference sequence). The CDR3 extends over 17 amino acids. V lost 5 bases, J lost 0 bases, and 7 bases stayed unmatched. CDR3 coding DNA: TGTGCCAGTAGTCCCTCCTGGGACAGGGCGAACACCGGGGAGCTGTTTTTT. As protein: CASSPSWDRANTGELFF.

This CDR3 reads CASSPLAGGPFGTDTQYF. The DNA of the CDR3 is TGTGCCAGCAGTCCACTAGCGGGAGGGCCTTTTGGCACAGATACGCAGTATTTT. The genes are TRBV28 and TRBJ2-3; 13 nucleotides agree with TRBD2. CDR3 length: 18 amino acids. Trimming cost V 5 bases and J 1 base; bases outside gene matches: 9. The germline CDR1 and CDR2 sequences are MDHEN and SYDVKM. The variable domain in full, completed from reference TRBV28 and TRBJ2-3, reads DVKVTQSSRYLVKRTGEKVFLECVQDMDHENMFWYRQDPGLGLRLIYFSYDVKMKEKGDIPEGYSVSREKKERFSLILESASTNQTSMYLCASSPLAGGPFGTDTQYFGPGTRLTVL.

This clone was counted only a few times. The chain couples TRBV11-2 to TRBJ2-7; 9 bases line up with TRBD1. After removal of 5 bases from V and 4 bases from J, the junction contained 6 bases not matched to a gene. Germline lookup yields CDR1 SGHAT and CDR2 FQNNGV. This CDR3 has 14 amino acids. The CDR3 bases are TGTGCCAGCAGCGCATACAGGGGGCAGTACGAGCAGTACTTC. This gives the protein CASSAYRGQYEQYF.

DNA for the CDR3: TGCGCCAGCAGCCCCGGGACAGGGGGCTCCTACGAGCAGTACTTC. It codes for CASSPGTGGSYEQYF. This chain connects TRBV5-1 to TRBJ2-7; TRBD1 aligns across 11 bases. V dropped 4 bases and J dropped 0; count of bases not matched to a gene: 3. This CDR3 has 15 residues. Per the germline V gene, CDR1 is SGHRS and CDR2 is YFSETQ.

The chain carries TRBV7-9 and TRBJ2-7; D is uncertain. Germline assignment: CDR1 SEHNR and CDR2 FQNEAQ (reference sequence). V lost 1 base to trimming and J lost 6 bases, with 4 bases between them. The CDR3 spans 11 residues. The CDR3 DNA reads TGTGCCAGCAGCTTAGGGGCCGAGCAGTACTTC. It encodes CASSLGAEQYF.

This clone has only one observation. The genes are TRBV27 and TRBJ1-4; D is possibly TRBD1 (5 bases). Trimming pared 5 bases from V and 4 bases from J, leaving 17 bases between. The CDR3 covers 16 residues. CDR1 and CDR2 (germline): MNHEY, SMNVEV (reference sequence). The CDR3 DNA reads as TGTGCCAGCAGTCCCCTCAGGGAGGGTGGTAATGAAAAACTGTTTTTT. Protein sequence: CASSPLREGGNEKLFF.

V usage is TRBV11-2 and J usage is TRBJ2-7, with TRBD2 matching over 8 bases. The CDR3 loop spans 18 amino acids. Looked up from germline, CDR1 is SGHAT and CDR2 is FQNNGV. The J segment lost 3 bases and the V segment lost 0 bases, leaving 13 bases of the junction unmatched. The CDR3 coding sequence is TGTGCCAGCAGCTTAGATCGACCCGGGGGGGTCGTAAACTACGAGCAGTACTTC. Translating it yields CASSLDRPGGVVNYEQYF.

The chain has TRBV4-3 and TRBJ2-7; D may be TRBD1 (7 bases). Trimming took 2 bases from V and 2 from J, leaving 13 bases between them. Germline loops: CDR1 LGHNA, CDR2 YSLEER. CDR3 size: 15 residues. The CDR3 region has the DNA TGCGCCAGCAGCCAATCTACAGGGGAGGCCTACGAGCAGTACTTC. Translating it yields CASSQSTGEAYEQYF.

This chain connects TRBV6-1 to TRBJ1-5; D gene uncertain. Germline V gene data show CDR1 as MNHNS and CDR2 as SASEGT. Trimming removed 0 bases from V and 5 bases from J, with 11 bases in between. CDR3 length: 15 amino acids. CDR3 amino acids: CASSEAAIIYQPQHF. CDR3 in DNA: TGTGCCAGCAGTGAAGCGGCCATTATATATCAGCCCCAGCATTTT.

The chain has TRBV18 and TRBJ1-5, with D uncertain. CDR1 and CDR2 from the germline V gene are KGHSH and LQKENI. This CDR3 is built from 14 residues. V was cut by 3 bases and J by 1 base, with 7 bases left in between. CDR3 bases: TGTGCCAGCTCACCCGGACTGAGCAATCAGCCCCAGCATTTT. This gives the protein CASSPGLSNQPQHF.

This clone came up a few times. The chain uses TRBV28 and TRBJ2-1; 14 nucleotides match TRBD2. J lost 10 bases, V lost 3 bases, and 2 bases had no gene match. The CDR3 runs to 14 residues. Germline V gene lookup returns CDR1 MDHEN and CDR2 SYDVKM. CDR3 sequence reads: CASSFGTSGSEQFF. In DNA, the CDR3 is TGTGCCAGCAGTTTCGGGACTAGCGGGAGCGAGCAGTTCTTC.

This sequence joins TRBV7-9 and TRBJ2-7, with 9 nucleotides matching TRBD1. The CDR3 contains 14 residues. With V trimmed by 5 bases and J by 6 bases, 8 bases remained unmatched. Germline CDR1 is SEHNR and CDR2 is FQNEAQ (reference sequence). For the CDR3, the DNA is TGTGCCAGCAGCCCCGGGACAGGGTCGGTCGAGCAGTACTTC. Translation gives CASSPGTGSVEQYF.

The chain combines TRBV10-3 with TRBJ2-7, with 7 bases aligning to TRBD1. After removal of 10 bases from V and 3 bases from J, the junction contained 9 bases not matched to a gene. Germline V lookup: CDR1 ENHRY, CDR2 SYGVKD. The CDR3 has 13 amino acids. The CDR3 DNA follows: TGTGCCACCTTCGGGGACAGTGGCTACGAGCAGTACTTC. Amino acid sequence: CATFGDSGYEQYF.

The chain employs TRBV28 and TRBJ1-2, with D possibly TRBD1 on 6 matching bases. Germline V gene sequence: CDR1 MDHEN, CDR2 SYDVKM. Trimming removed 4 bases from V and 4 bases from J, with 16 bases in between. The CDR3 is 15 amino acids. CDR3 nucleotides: TGTGCCAGCAGTTACTTGGGGGGGCAAGGCTATGGCTACACCTTC. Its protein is CASSYLGGQGYGYTF.

The CDR3 spells CASSWLSGDTEAFF. CDR3 DNA: TGTGCCAGCAGTTGGTTGTCTGGGGACACTGAAGCTTTCTTT. V is TRBV6-6 and J is TRBJ1-1; D unclear. The V end lost 4 bases, the J end lost 3 bases, and 12 bases lay between the germline ends. The CDR3 has 14 residues. CDR1 is MNHNY and CDR2 is SVGAGI in the germline V gene (reference sequence).

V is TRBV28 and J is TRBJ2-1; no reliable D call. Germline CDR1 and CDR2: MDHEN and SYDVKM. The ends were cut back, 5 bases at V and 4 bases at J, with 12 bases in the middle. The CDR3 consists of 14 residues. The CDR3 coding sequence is TGTGCCAGCAGTCCACCCCCGCCTTACAATGAGCAGTTCTTC. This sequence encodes CASSPPPPYNEQFF.

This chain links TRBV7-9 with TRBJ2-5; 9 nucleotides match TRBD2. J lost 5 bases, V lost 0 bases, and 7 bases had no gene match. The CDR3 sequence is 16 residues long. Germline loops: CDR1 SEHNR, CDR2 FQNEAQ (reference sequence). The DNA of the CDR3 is TGTGCCAGCAGCTTAGCCAGAGTAGCGGGAGCGGAGACCCAGTACTTC. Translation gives CASSLARVAGAETQYF.

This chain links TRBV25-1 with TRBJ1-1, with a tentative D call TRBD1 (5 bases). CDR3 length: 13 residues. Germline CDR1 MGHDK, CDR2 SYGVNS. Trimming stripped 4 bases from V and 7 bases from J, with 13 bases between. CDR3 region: CASSGLGGFEAFF. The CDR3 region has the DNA TGTGCCAGCAGTGGCCTCGGGGGGTTTGAAGCTTTCTTT.